A selection of T cell receptor beta chains follows, all from one sample in a study of graft-versus-host responses after intestinal transplantation. Their recognized antigens are unknown. The method was immunoSEQ multiplex PCR; TCRdb's version includes in-frame clones alone and lacks a portion of them. The top ten hold approximately 0.39% of the sample, which has just over 70,000 clones, over 75% seen once. The source material was unstimulated CD4+ T cells sorted from spleen or lymph node cells, sampled before transplant. These receptors originate from a human donor who was the organ donor for an intestinal transplant. CDR3s include the opening cysteine and the closing phenylalanine or tryptophan. A D gene is named only where the DNA matches it firmly. Where a row states a size, it is once, few, many or the class of an expanded clone; other rows omit it.

abundance: -; d_gene: -; len: 12; j_gene: TRBJ1-6; v_gene: TRBV28; CDR3nt: TGTGCCAGCTTTACAGGGAACTCACCCCTCCACTTT; CDR3aa: CASFTGNSPLHF
abundance: few; d_gene: -; len: 12; j_gene: TRBJ1-2; v_gene: TRBV6-1; CDR3nt: TGTGCCAGCAGTCCCAGGGGCTATGGCTACACCTTC; CDR3aa: CASSPRGYGYTF
abundance: once; d_gene: -; len: 15; j_gene: TRBJ1-3; v_gene: TRBV10-2; CDR3nt: TGCGCCAGCAGTGAGTCGACAGGAACAGGAAACACCATATATTTT; CDR3aa: CASSESTGTGNTIYF
abundance: -; d_gene: -; len: 13; j_gene: TRBJ1-5; v_gene: TRBV28; CDR3nt: TGTGCCAGCAGACAGGCTATAATCAGTTCCCAGCATTTT; CDR3aa: CASRQAIISSQHF
abundance: -; d_gene: TRBD1; len: 15; j_gene: TRBJ2-5; v_gene: TRBV5-5; CDR3nt: TGTGCCAGCAGCCCCGGGACAGTGGGAAGGGAGACCCAGTACTTC; CDR3aa: CASSPGTVGRETQYF
abundance: -; d_gene: -; len: 14; j_gene: TRBJ2-3; v_gene: TRBV13; CDR3nt: TGTGCCAGCAGCTCCCCGACGGGGACAGATACGCAGTATTTT; CDR3aa: CASSSPTGTDTQYF
abundance: -; d_gene: TRBD1; len: 15; j_gene: TRBJ2-5; v_gene: TRBV28; CDR3nt: TGTGCCAGCAGTTCTCCGGGACAGAGAAAAGAGACCCAGTACTTC; CDR3aa: CASSSPGQRKETQYF
abundance: few; d_gene: -; len: 17; j_gene: TRBJ1-3; v_gene: TRBV28; CDR3nt: TGTGCCAGCAGTTTCAGACAGTACCACGTTAGGGGAAACACCATATATTTT; CDR3aa: CASSFRQYHVRGNTIYF
abundance: once; d_gene: TRBD1; len: 20; j_gene: TRBJ1-1; v_gene: TRBV5-8; CDR3nt: TGTGCCAGCCCCCAGCACCCACTCAAGACAGGGAATGGGGTGAACACTGAAGCTTTCTTT; CDR3aa: CASPQHPLKTGNGVNTEAFF
abundance: -; d_gene: TRBD1; len: 15; j_gene: TRBJ1-6; v_gene: TRBV5-6; CDR3nt: TGTGCCAGCAGCTTGGGGGACAGGGAGAATTCACCCCTCCACTTT; CDR3aa: CASSLGDRENSPLHF
abundance: -; d_gene: -; len: 16; j_gene: TRBJ2-3; v_gene: TRBV2; CDR3nt: TGTGCCAGCGAGGCCTGGAGGGTCGGGCGCACAGATACGCAGTATTTT; CDR3aa: CASEAWRVGRTDTQYF
abundance: once; d_gene: -; len: 13; j_gene: TRBJ2-5; v_gene: TRBV10-3; CDR3nt: TGTGCCATCAGCCAGGGGCCCCAAGAGACCCAGTACTTC; CDR3aa: CAISQGPQETQYF
abundance: -; d_gene: -; len: 14; j_gene: TRBJ2-2; v_gene: TRBV28; CDR3nt: TGTGCCAGCAGTTCGGGGGTGTTGACCGGGGAGCTGTTTTTT; CDR3aa: CASSSGVLTGELFF
abundance: once; d_gene: -; len: 17; j_gene: TRBJ1-1; v_gene: TRBV5-1; CDR3nt: TGCGCCAGCAGCTTAATACTTCCCCGCAGGGGTGGCACTGAAGCTTTCTTT; CDR3aa: CASSLILPRRGGTEAFF
abundance: -; d_gene: -; len: 14; j_gene: TRBJ1-5; v_gene: TRBV6-5; CDR3nt: TGTGCCAGCAGTTACTCGCGGGTCAATCAGCCCCAGCATTTT; CDR3aa: CASSYSRVNQPQHF
abundance: -; d_gene: TRBD1; len: 15; j_gene: TRBJ1-1; v_gene: TRBV7-3; CDR3nt: TGTGCCAGCAGCTTATTTGGACAGGGGAACACTGAAGCTTTCTTT; CDR3aa: CASSLFGQGNTEAFF
abundance: once; d_gene: TRBD1; len: 16; j_gene: TRBJ1-2; v_gene: TRBV9; CDR3nt: TGTGCCAGCAGCGTATCCTTGGACAGGGGCTTCTATGGCTACACCTTC; CDR3aa: CASSVSLDRGFYGYTF
abundance: -; d_gene: -; len: 15; j_gene: TRBJ2-2; v_gene: TRBV25-1; CDR3nt: TGTGCCAGCAGTGCCGCGCGGGGACTGACCGGGGAGCTGTTTTTT; CDR3aa: CASSAARGLTGELFF
abundance: -; d_gene: -; len: 15; j_gene: TRBJ2-6; v_gene: TRBV25-1; CDR3nt: TGTGCCAGCAGTGAGGGTGGGGCAGGTCCCGTTTTCCTGACTTTC; CDR3aa: CASSEGGAGPVFLTF
abundance: -; d_gene: -; len: 13; j_gene: TRBJ2-3; v_gene: TRBV29-1; CDR3nt: TGCAGCGTTGAAATACGGTTCACAGATACGCAGTATTTT; CDR3aa: CSVEIRFTDTQYF
abundance: -; d_gene: -; len: 14; j_gene: TRBJ2-5; v_gene: TRBV6-6; CDR3nt: TGTGCCACCTCATCTTTAGGGGGACAAGAGACCCAGTACTTC; CDR3aa: CATSSLGGQETQYF
abundance: -; d_gene: -; len: 13; j_gene: TRBJ2-3; v_gene: TRBV29-1; CDR3nt: TGCAGCGTTCAGGGTAAAATGACAGATACGCAGTATTTT; CDR3aa: CSVQGKMTDTQYF
abundance: once; d_gene: -; len: 14; j_gene: TRBJ1-5; v_gene: TRBV28; CDR3nt: TGTGCCAGCAGTCTCCCCATTGGCGGTCAGCCCCAGCATTTT; CDR3aa: CASSLPIGGQPQHF
abundance: -; d_gene: TRBD2; len: 12; j_gene: TRBJ2-1; v_gene: TRBV13; CDR3nt: TGTGCCAGCAGCCCGGGGACTAGCGAGCAGTTCTTC; CDR3aa: CASSPGTSEQFF
abundance: -; d_gene: TRBD1; len: 18; j_gene: TRBJ1-4; v_gene: TRBV4-2; CDR3nt: TGTGCCAGCAGCCAAGTAGCGGGACAGGGCGCATTTAATGAAAAACTGTTTTTT; CDR3aa: CASSQVAGQGAFNEKLFF
abundance: -; d_gene: TRBD2; len: 17; j_gene: TRBJ2-1; v_gene: TRBV28; CDR3nt: TGTGCCAGCAGTTTAGGGACTAGCGGGGGGTTTGACAATGAGCAGTTCTTC; CDR3aa: CASSLGTSGGFDNEQFF
abundance: -; d_gene: -; len: 16; j_gene: TRBJ1-3; v_gene: TRBV2; CDR3nt: TGTGCCAGCAGCCTTGGGGGGGGGCTCTCTGGAAACACCATATATTTT; CDR3aa: CASSLGGGLSGNTIYF
abundance: -; d_gene: TRBD1; len: 14; j_gene: TRBJ2-1; v_gene: TRBV11-2; CDR3nt: TGTGCCAGCAGCTTAGAACAGGGGGTCCATGAGCAGTTCTTC; CDR3aa: CASSLEQGVHEQFF
abundance: -; d_gene: -; len: 14; j_gene: TRBJ2-4; v_gene: TRBV5-1; CDR3nt: TGCGCCAGCAGGCCCACCCCTGCTACAGACATTCAGTACTTC; CDR3aa: CASRPTPATDIQYF
abundance: -; d_gene: -; len: 13; j_gene: TRBJ1-5; v_gene: TRBV29-1; CDR3nt: TGCAGCGTTGGGGCCGGGGTCAATCAGCCCCAGCATTTT; CDR3aa: CSVGAGVNQPQHF
abundance: -; d_gene: -; len: 15; j_gene: TRBJ2-6; v_gene: TRBV7-6; CDR3nt: TGTGCCAGCAGCCAGACAGACTCTGGGGCCAACGTCCTGACTTTC; CDR3aa: CASSQTDSGANVLTF
abundance: -; d_gene: TRBD1; len: 16; j_gene: TRBJ1-4; v_gene: TRBV5-1; CDR3nt: TGCGCCAGCAGCTTCCTTGGACAGGGAGGTAATGAAAAACTGTTTTTT; CDR3aa: CASSFLGQGGNEKLFF
abundance: -; d_gene: -; len: 15; j_gene: TRBJ2-3; v_gene: TRBV10-1; CDR3nt: TGCGCCAGCAGTGACCTCGGGACTCCCACAGATACGCAGTATTTT; CDR3aa: CASSDLGTPTDTQYF
abundance: -; d_gene: TRBD2; len: 18; j_gene: TRBJ2-5; v_gene: TRBV4-1; CDR3nt: TGCGCCAGCAGCCAAGAGGCTAGCGGGGGGGTGAAGCAAGAGACCCAGTACTTC; CDR3aa: CASSQEASGGVKQETQYF
abundance: -; d_gene: -; len: 16; j_gene: TRBJ1-1; v_gene: TRBV5-1; CDR3nt: TGCGCCAGCAGCTTGGGGGCGGGGACCCAGAACACTGAAGCTTTCTTT; CDR3aa: CASSLGAGTQNTEAFF
abundance: -; d_gene: -; len: 18; j_gene: TRBJ1-5; v_gene: TRBV2; CDR3nt: TGTGCCAGCAGTCCAGGGTTAGGGAGGGACCTTAGCAATCAGCCCCAGCATTTT; CDR3aa: CASSPGLGRDLSNQPQHF
abundance: -; d_gene: TRBD1; len: 17; j_gene: TRBJ1-5; v_gene: TRBV28; CDR3nt: TGTGCCAGCGCTTGGGGGACAGGGGGGGGTAGCAATCAGCCCCAGCATTTT; CDR3aa: CASAWGTGGGSNQPQHF
abundance: -; d_gene: TRBD1; len: 13; j_gene: TRBJ1-6; v_gene: TRBV6-5; CDR3nt: TGTGCCAGCAGGGACAGGGTACGCTCACCCCTCCACTTT; CDR3aa: CASRDRVRSPLHF
abundance: -; d_gene: TRBD1; len: 13; j_gene: TRBJ1-1; v_gene: TRBV2; CDR3nt: TGTGCCAGCATCCGGGACAGGGAGGCTGAAGCTTTCTTT; CDR3aa: CASIRDREAEAFF
abundance: -; d_gene: TRBD1; len: 16; j_gene: TRBJ1-4; v_gene: TRBV19; CDR3nt: TGTGCCAGCCACGGACGACAGGGCGGGTATAATGAAAAACTGTTTTTT; CDR3aa: CASHGRQGGYNEKLFF
abundance: -; d_gene: TRBD1; len: 14; j_gene: TRBJ1-5; v_gene: TRBV5-5; CDR3nt: TGTGCCAGCAGCTTGGTTGGACAGGGCGGCCCCCAGCATTTT; CDR3aa: CASSLVGQGGPQHF
abundance: -; d_gene: -; len: 14; j_gene: TRBJ2-1; v_gene: TRBV6-1; CDR3nt: TGTGCCAGCACCGGGTGGGGGGGCCATTATGAGCAGTTCTTC; CDR3aa: CASTGWGGHYEQFF
abundance: -; d_gene: TRBD1; len: 15; j_gene: TRBJ1-2; v_gene: TRBV19; CDR3nt: TGTGCCAGTAGGGCGCCTCGGGACAGGCACTATGGCTACACCTTC; CDR3aa: CASRAPRDRHYGYTF
abundance: -; d_gene: TRBD1; len: 15; j_gene: TRBJ1-2; v_gene: TRBV19; CDR3nt: TGTGCCAGTACCATAAAGGGACAGACGGGTCTCGGCTACACCTTC; CDR3aa: CASTIKGQTGLGYTF
abundance: -; d_gene: -; len: 16; j_gene: TRBJ2-4; v_gene: TRBV6-6; CDR3nt: TGTGCCAGCAGTTATAGGGAGGTCGCTCCCAAAAACATTCAGTACTTC; CDR3aa: CASSYREVAPKNIQYF
abundance: -; d_gene: TRBD2; len: 18; j_gene: TRBJ2-2; v_gene: TRBV19; CDR3nt: TGTGCCAGTAGTATAGAGTGGGCGCGGGGGGAAGACACCGGGGAGCTGTTTTTT; CDR3aa: CASSIEWARGEDTGELFF
abundance: -; d_gene: -; len: 16; j_gene: TRBJ1-1; v_gene: TRBV15; CDR3nt: TGTGCCACCAGCAGGATAAAGTGGACTGGTAACACTGAAGCTTTCTTT; CDR3aa: CATSRIKWTGNTEAFF
abundance: -; d_gene: -; len: 11; j_gene: TRBJ1-1; v_gene: TRBV28; CDR3nt: TGTGCCACGGGGTTGGGCACTGAAGCTTTCTTT; CDR3aa: CATGLGTEAFF
abundance: few; d_gene: -; len: 12; j_gene: TRBJ1-3; v_gene: TRBV7-8; CDR3nt: TGTGCCAGCAGTCAGGGTGGCAACACCATATATTTT; CDR3aa: CASSQGGNTIYF
abundance: -; d_gene: -; len: 16; j_gene: TRBJ1-3; v_gene: TRBV19; CDR3nt: TGTGCCAGTACCCGTCTTGGACAGCCCTCTGGAAACACCATATATTTT; CDR3aa: CASTRLGQPSGNTIYF
abundance: few; d_gene: -; len: 12; j_gene: TRBJ2-5; v_gene: TRBV10-3; CDR3nt: TGTGCCATCAGTGAGTCGAGAGAGACCCAGTACTTC; CDR3aa: CAISESRETQYF
abundance: -; d_gene: TRBD2; len: 15; j_gene: TRBJ2-1; v_gene: TRBV29-1; CDR3nt: TGCAGCGACAGGACTAGCGGGGGGCCGCCCAATGAGCAGTTCTTC; CDR3aa: CSDRTSGGPPNEQFF
abundance: -; d_gene: -; len: 15; j_gene: TRBJ1-2; v_gene: TRBV7-2; CDR3nt: TGTGCCAGCAGCTTAGTACGAGGGTTCGACTATGGCTACACCTTC; CDR3aa: CASSLVRGFDYGYTF
abundance: -; d_gene: -; len: 17; j_gene: TRBJ1-6; v_gene: TRBV28; CDR3nt: TGTGCCAGCAGTTTCGCGAGAACGAGCTCCTATAATTCACCCCTCCACTTT; CDR3aa: CASSFARTSSYNSPLHF
abundance: -; d_gene: -; len: 13; j_gene: TRBJ1-2; v_gene: TRBV5-4; CDR3nt: TGTGCCAGCAGCTCCAAAGCGACCTGGGGCTACACCTTC; CDR3aa: CASSSKATWGYTF
abundance: -; d_gene: TRBD2; len: 18; j_gene: TRBJ2-5; v_gene: TRBV4-1; CDR3nt: TGCGCCAGCAGCCAAGAAGTTGGGGGCGGGGGGGCCCCCGAGACCCAGTACTTC; CDR3aa: CASSQEVGGGGAPETQYF
abundance: -; d_gene: TRBD2; len: 15; j_gene: TRBJ2-5; v_gene: TRBV7-2; CDR3nt: TGTGCCAGCAGCGACGGGACTAGCAGACAAGAGACCCAGTACTTC; CDR3aa: CASSDGTSRQETQYF
abundance: -; d_gene: -; len: 15; j_gene: TRBJ1-6; v_gene: TRBV7-2; CDR3nt: TGTGCCAGCAGCTTAGGACACTCCTATAATTCACCCCTCCACTTT; CDR3aa: CASSLGHSYNSPLHF
abundance: -; d_gene: -; len: 15; j_gene: TRBJ1-5; v_gene: TRBV2; CDR3nt: TGTGCCAGCAGTGACACCAGACAGGGCAATCAGCCCCAGCATTTT; CDR3aa: CASSDTRQGNQPQHF